Below are 16 T cell receptor beta chains sequenced from a single sample in a study of blood T cell repertoires in COVID-19. The assay was immunoSEQ multiplex PCR, and TCRdb's table has in-frame clones only and misses some. The sample gives about 270,000 clones, 88% of which show up once; over 2% is in the top ten. The material sequenced was PBMCs or T cells enriched from blood (not recorded which). The receptors stem from an older woman in a cohort exposed to, infected with or recovered from COVID-19 (not recorded which).

The chain employs TRBV18 and TRBJ1-1, with a possible D match to TRBD1 (6 bases). This CDR3 spans 15 amino acids. Germline CDR1 is KGHSH and CDR2 is LQKENI. Trimming took off 4 bases at V and 7 bases at J, with 19 bases between the two ends. The CDR3 DNA follows: TGTGCCAGCTCACTGTTTGGCCAGGGGAGGGGTGAAGCTTTCTTT. It specifies CASSLFGQGRGEAFF.

V is TRBV5-4 and J is TRBJ1-5; TRBD1 is a possible D gene (6 bases). Germline loops: CDR1 SGHNT, CDR2 YYREEE (reference sequence). The CDR3 length is 13 residues. V lost 2 bases and J 5 bases, leaving 8 bases between the germline ends. CDR3 nucleotides: TGTGCCAGCAGCTTAGGGGGGGATCAGCCCCAGCATTTT. Its protein is CASSLGGDQPQHF.

The chain couples TRBV5-1 to TRBJ2-5, with D possibly TRBD2 on 5 matching bases. The CDR3 is made up of 14 amino acids. Germline CDR1 is SGHRS and CDR2 is YFSETQ. V was pared by 2 bases and J by 4 bases, with 12 bases between. CDR3 residues: CASSLGEGGETQYF. In nucleotides, the CDR3 is TGCGCCAGCAGCTTAGGTGAGGGCGGAGAGACCCAGTACTTC. The full variable domain, completed using reference TRBV5-1 and TRBJ2-5, is KAGVTQTPRYLIKTRGQQVTLSCSPISGHRSVSWYQQTPGQGLQFLFEYFSETQRNKGNFPGRFSGRQFSNSRSEMNVSTLELGDSALYLCASSLGEGGETQYFGPGTRLLVL.

The CDR3 bases are TGTGCCAGCAGCCAAGGATCTAGCGGGAGGGCTAATGAGCAGTTCTTC. Protein product: CASSQGSSGRANEQFF. J is TRBJ2-1 and V is TRBV4-2; 12 bases map to TRBD2. The CDR3 is 16 residues long. The ends lost 1 base at V and 7 bases at J; junction bases unmatched: 5. CDR1 and CDR2 (germline): LGHNA, YNFKEQ.

This clone was observed once. The chain uses TRBV6-5 and TRBJ2-7; D might be TRBD2 (6 bases). The CDR3 covers 13 residues. The germline V gene has CDR1 MNHEY and CDR2 SVGAGI. The V end was cut by 2 bases, the J end by 2 bases, with 7 bases between. The CDR3 region is CASSYRETYEQYF. Here the CDR3 DNA reads TGTGCCAGCAGTTACCGGGAGACCTACGAGCAGTACTTC.

The chain is built from TRBV4-1 and TRBJ2-2; 9 nucleotides agree with TRBD2. V shed 1 base, J shed 6 bases, and the junction held 6 bases outside the gene matches. Germline CDR1 reads MGHRA; CDR2 reads YSYEKL. The CDR3 is made up of 16 amino acids. The CDR3 DNA reads TGCGCCAGCAGCCAAGTCGCGGGAGGGACCCCCGGGGAGCTGTTTTTT. Protein product: CASSQVAGGTPGELFF.

This clone has a single count. The rearrangement links TRBV27 to TRBJ2-3; possibly TRBD2 for D (5 bases). The CDR3 is made up of 16 amino acids. CDR1 MNHEY and CDR2 SMNVEV come from the germline V gene (reference sequence). The V gene lost 0 bases and the J gene lost 7 bases, with 17 bases spanning the gap. The CDR3 DNA follows: TGTGCCAGCAGTTTATCAAGAGGACTCCTTACAAATACGCAGTATTTT. Its translation is CASSLSRGLLTNTQYF.

V gene TRBV28 combines with J gene TRBJ2-7; TRBD2 matches at 7 bases. V was pared by 3 bases and J by 5 bases, with 7 bases of the junction left unmatched. Germline V gives CDR1 MDHEN, CDR2 SYDVKM. This CDR3 is built from 14 residues. The CDR3: CASSLSGGENEQYF. In nucleotides, the CDR3 is TGTGCCAGCAGTTTGTCGGGGGGAGAGAACGAGCAGTACTTC.

The rearrangement joins TRBV6-5 to TRBJ2-4; maybe TRBD2 (5 bases). This CDR3 has 13 amino acids. The V and J ends lost 8 bases and 1 base respectively, with 9 bases between them. Germline CDR1 MNHEY, CDR2 SVGAGI. In DNA, the CDR3 is TGTGCCAGCTTCTGGGAGGCCAAAAACATTCAGTACTTC. It codes for CASFWEAKNIQYF.

This clone was counted only a few times. V and J are TRBV9 and TRBJ2-2; 9 bases are shared with TRBD2. The CDR3 loop spans 14 amino acids. CDR1 is SGDLS and CDR2 is YYNGEE in the germline V gene. J lost 9 bases, V lost 6 bases, and 9 bases had no gene match. The CDR3 DNA is TGTGCCAGCAACACGGCGGGAGGGCCCCGGGAGCTGTTTTTT. Translated, it gives CASNTAGGPRELFF.

The gene calls are TRBV7-2 and TRBJ2-1, with D uncertain. Germline CDR1 is SGHTA and CDR2 is FQGNSA. The CDR3 contains 11 residues. The V end lost 3 bases, the J end lost 8 bases, and 5 bases lay between the germline ends. The CDR3 sequence: CASSFLDEQFF. Here the CDR3 DNA reads TGTGCCAGCAGCTTCCTAGATGAGCAGTTCTTC. Together with reference TRBV7-2 and TRBJ2-1, the CDR3 gives the full variable domain: GAGVSQSPSNKVTEKGKDVELRCDPISGHTALYWYRQSLGQGLEFLIYFQGNSAPDKSGLPSDRFSAERTGGSVSTLTIQRTQQEDSAVYLCASSFLDEQFFGPGTRLTVL.

This clone was counted once. This chain uses TRBV29-1 with TRBJ2-3, with TRBD1 identical over 12 bases. Germline-derived CDR1 and CDR2 are SQVTM and ANQGSEA. The V segment lost 7 bases and the J segment 5 bases; nucleotides outside the gene matches: 7. The CDR3 extends over 14 amino acids. The CDR3 sequence is CSAEGQGARDTQYF. The CDR3 coding sequence is TGCAGCGCCGAGGGACAGGGGGCTAGAGATACGCAGTATTTT.

The chain combines TRBV18 with TRBJ1-4, with D maybe TRBD1 (5 bases). The V gene's germline CDR1 is KGHSH and CDR2 LQKENI. V lost 3 bases and J lost 4, with 9 bases in between. The CDR3 has 14 residues. CDR3 loop: CASSPTDSNEKLFF. DNA for the CDR3: TGTGCCAGCTCACCTACCGACAGTAATGAAAAACTGTTTTTT.

This chain's CDR3 is CASSRGDRITDTQYF. CDR3 coding DNA: TGTGCCAGCAGCCGGGGGGATAGGATCACAGATACGCAGTATTTT. This chain joins TRBV5-6 and TRBJ2-3; 7 bases are a match to TRBD2. Germline values: CDR1 SGHDT, CDR2 YYEEEE. There are 15 residues in the CDR3. Trimming removed 4 bases from V and 2 bases from J; junction bases left unmatched: 7.

The genes are TRBV5-3 and TRBJ1-6; TRBD1 agrees at 7 bases. TRBV5-3 is flagged as an ORF with uncertain function. The V gene end was trimmed by 3 bases and the J gene end by 8 bases; junction bases not matched to a gene: 5. The CDR3 length is 14 residues. CDR3 residues: CARSSRGLYSPLHF. CDR3 in DNA: TGTGCCAGAAGCTCCAGGGGGTTGTATTCACCCCTCCACTTT.

The genes are TRBV10-2 and TRBJ2-5; 7 positions agree with TRBD2. Germline loops: CDR1 WSHSY, CDR2 SAAADI. This CDR3 contains 16 residues. After removal of 6 bases from V and 0 bases from J, the junction contained 10 bases not matched to a gene. The CDR3 DNA reads TGCGCCAGCAGGCTCGGCGGGAGCGGGTACCAAGAGACCCAGTACTTC. It is translated as CASRLGGSGYQETQYF.